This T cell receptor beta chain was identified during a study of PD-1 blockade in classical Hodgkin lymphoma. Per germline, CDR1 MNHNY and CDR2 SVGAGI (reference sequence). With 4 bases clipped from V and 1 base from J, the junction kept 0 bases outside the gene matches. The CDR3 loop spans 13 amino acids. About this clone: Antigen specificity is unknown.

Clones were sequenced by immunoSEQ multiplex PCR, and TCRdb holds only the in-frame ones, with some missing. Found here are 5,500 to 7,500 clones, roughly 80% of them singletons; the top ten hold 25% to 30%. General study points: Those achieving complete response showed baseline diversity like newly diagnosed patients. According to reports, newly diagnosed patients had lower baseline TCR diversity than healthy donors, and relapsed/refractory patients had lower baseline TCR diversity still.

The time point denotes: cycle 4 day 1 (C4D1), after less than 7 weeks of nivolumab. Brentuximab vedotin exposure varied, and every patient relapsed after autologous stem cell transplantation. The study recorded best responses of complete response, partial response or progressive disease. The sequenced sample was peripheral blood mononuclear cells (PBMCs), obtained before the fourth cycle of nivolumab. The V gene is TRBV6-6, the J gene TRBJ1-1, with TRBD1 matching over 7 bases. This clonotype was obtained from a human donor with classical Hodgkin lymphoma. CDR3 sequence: CASSWDRNTEAFF. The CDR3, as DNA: TGTGCCAGCAGTTGGGACAGGAACACTGAAGCTTTCTTT.